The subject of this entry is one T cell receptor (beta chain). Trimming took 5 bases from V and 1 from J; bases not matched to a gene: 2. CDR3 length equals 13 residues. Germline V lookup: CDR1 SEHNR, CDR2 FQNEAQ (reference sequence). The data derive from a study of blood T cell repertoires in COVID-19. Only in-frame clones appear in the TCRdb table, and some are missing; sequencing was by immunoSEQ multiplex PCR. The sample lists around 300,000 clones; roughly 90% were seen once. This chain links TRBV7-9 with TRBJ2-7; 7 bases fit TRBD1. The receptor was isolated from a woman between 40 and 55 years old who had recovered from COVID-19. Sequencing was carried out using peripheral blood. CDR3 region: CASSPRGSYEQYF. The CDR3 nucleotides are TGTGCCAGCAGCCCCAGGGGGTCCTACGAGCAGTACTTC.